The 23 T cell receptor beta chains below all came from one sample that was sequenced in a study of T cells in localized non-small cell lung cancer. Produced via immunoSEQ multiplex PCR; TCRdb's table is partial and in-frame only. The sample records around 92,000 clones, approximately 91% being singletons. The source was PBMCs, collected before any cancer treatment. The source of these receptors is a woman aged 35 to 69 with stage II squamous cell lung carcinoma.

The rearrangement links TRBV6-1 to TRBJ1-5, with D possibly TRBD1 on 5 matching bases. Germline V gives CDR1 MNHNS, CDR2 SASEGT. V was trimmed by 6 bases and J by 5 bases, leaving 17 bases between them. CDR3 length: 15 amino acids. The CDR3, as DNA: TGTGCCAGCAGAAGCGTAGACAGTTATTATCAGCCCCAGCATTTT. Amino acids: CASRSVDSYYQPQHF.

This chain connects TRBV6-5 to TRBJ2-1, with 7 positions matching TRBD2. V gave up 2 bases and J gave up 3 bases; unmatched junction bases: 7. In germline, CDR1 is MNHEY, CDR2 SVGAGI. CDR3 size: 16 residues. The CDR3 DNA sequence: TGTGCCAGCAGTTACGGGGCGGGAGTAGGCTACAATGAGCAGTTCTTC. Its translation: CASSYGAGVGYNEQFF.

The V call is TRBV27, the J call TRBJ1-2, with a weak D call TRBD1 (6 bases). V was cut by 3 bases and J by 4 bases, with 12 bases left in between. There are 14 residues in the CDR3. CDR1 is MNHEY and CDR2 is SMNVEV in the germline V gene (reference sequence). The CDR3 nucleotides are TGTGCCAGCAGTTTTGGGGGGGCGGGCTATGGCTACACCTTC. The encoded protein is CASSFGGAGYGYTF.

This sequence joins TRBV2 and TRBJ2-7; TRBD2 matches 9 bases. The CDR3 consists of 14 residues. Germline CDR1 reads SNHLY; CDR2 reads FYNNEI. V was pared by 6 bases and J by 6 bases, with 9 bases of the junction left unmatched. The CDR3 region is CASSPGSGGIEQYF. CDR3 in DNA: TGTGCCAGCAGCCCCGGTAGCGGGGGCATCGAGCAGTACTTC.

This clone has only one observation. The genes are TRBV5-4 and TRBJ2-5; D is perhaps TRBD1 (6 bases). The germline V gene encodes CDR1 SGHNT and CDR2 YYREEE (reference sequence). The CDR3 sequence is 16 residues long. V lost 2 bases, J lost 5 bases, and 19 bases lay in between. The DNA of the CDR3 is TGTGCCAGCAGCTTTGGGGGCTTTCGAGTTGCGGAGACCCAGTACTTC. Its translation: CASSFGGFRVAETQYF.

The chain uses TRBV28 and TRBJ2-3; 8 nucleotides line up with TRBD2. CDR3 length equals 15 residues. CDR1 is MDHEN, CDR2 SYDVKM, per germline. With 7 bases clipped from V and 3 bases from J, the junction kept 9 bases outside the gene matches. The CDR3, as DNA: TGTGCCAGCATTCCGACGGGACTAGTAACAGATACGCAGTATTTT. Translating it yields CASIPTGLVTDTQYF.

The chain is built from TRBV9 and TRBJ2-5, with a weak D call TRBD2 (5 bases). V lost 3 bases to trimming and J lost 5 bases, with 11 bases between them. The CDR3 length is 13 residues. Per germline, CDR1 SGDLS and CDR2 YYNGEE. CDR3 sequence: CASSGPSSETQYF. CDR3 DNA: TGTGCCAGCAGCGGCCCTAGCAGCGAGACCCAGTACTTC. The whole variable domain, filled in from reference TRBV9 and TRBJ2-5, reads DSGVTQTPKHLITATGQRVTLRCSPRSGDLSVYWYQQSLDQGLQFLIQYYNGEERAKGNILERFSAQQFPDLHSELNLSSLELGDSALYFCASSGPSSETQYFGPGTRLLVL.

This chain connects TRBV7-2 to TRBJ2-5; 9 bases match TRBD2. The CDR3 is made up of 16 amino acids. The germline V gene has CDR1 SGHTA and CDR2 FQGNSA. Germline trimming cut 0 bases from V and 1 base from J; bases unmatched to any gene: 3. The CDR3 DNA sequence: TGTGCCAGCAGCTTAGCGGTTAGCGGGGGCCAAGAGACCCAGTACTTC. Encoded protein: CASSLAVSGGQETQYF.

The CDR3 bases are TGTGCCACCAAACTAGGGGCTCTTCGGGAAAAACTGTTTTTT. It encodes CATKLGALREKLFF. This rearrangement joins TRBV15 to TRBJ1-4; perhaps TRBD1 as D (5 bases). The CDR3 sequence is 14 residues long. The ends were cut back, 7 bases at V and 8 bases at J, with 17 bases in the middle. Germline CDR1 reads LNHNV; CDR2 reads YYDKDF (reference sequence).

This chain joins TRBV7-9 and TRBJ1-5; D not resolved. Germline CDR1 reads SEHNR; CDR2 reads FQNEAQ (reference sequence). The CDR3 loop spans 13 amino acids. V lost 1 base and J 6 bases, leaving 7 bases between the germline ends. The CDR3 DNA is TGTGCCAGCAGCTTAGTTGAGGGTCAGCCCCAGCATTTT. Protein sequence: CASSLVEGQPQHF. The complete variable domain, with remaining parts taken from reference TRBV7-9 and TRBJ1-5, reads DTGVSQNPRHKITKRGQNVTFRCDPISEHNRLYWYRQTLGQGPEFLTYFQNEAQLEKSRLLSDRFSAERPKGSFSTLEIQRTEQGDSAMYLCASSLVEGQPQHFGDGTRLSIL.

This chain links TRBV12-5 with TRBJ2-7; possibly TRBD1 or TRBD2 for D (6 bases each). The ends were cut back, 5 bases at V and 3 bases at J, with 17 bases in the middle. Germline V gene lookup returns CDR1 LGHNT and CDR2 FRNRAP. The CDR3 extends over 15 amino acids. The DNA of the CDR3 is TGTGCTAGTGGTCTCGGGATGGGGGGCGGCTACGAGCAGTACTTC. Translated, it gives CASGLGMGGGYEQYF.

The V and J genes are TRBV5-1 and TRBJ2-7, with 10 bases identical to TRBD2. The CDR3 totals 15 residues. Germline V gene data show CDR1 as SGHRS and CDR2 as YFSETQ. V lost 4 bases and J lost 1; bases outside the gene matches: 5. For the CDR3, the DNA is TGCGCCAGCAGCAGTGGGACTAGCGTTTCCTACGAGCAGTACTTC. Translated, it gives CASSSGTSVSYEQYF.

The rearrangement joins TRBV5-4 to TRBJ1-1, with a possible D match to TRBD1 (6 bases). Trimming cost V 0 bases and J 0 bases, with 9 bases left between them. The germline V gene encodes CDR1 SGHNT and CDR2 YYREEE (reference sequence). This CDR3 comprises 15 residues. The CDR3 loop reads CASSLVQGLNTEAFF. The DNA for the CDR3 is TGTGCCAGCAGCTTGGTGCAGGGGCTGAACACTGAAGCTTTCTTT.

This rearrangement joins TRBV19 to TRBJ1-1; D unresolved. Trimming shortened V by 6 bases and J by 4 bases, and 9 bases separated the two germline ends. The CDR3 loop spans 12 amino acids. CDR1 and CDR2 (germline): LNHDA, SQIVND (reference sequence). CDR3 sequence: CASSVGSTEAFF. CDR3 bases: TGTGCCAGTAGCGTGGGGAGCACTGAAGCTTTCTTT.

The J gene is TRBJ1-2, the V gene TRBV9; 7 nucleotides agree with TRBD1. The germline CDR1 and CDR2 sequences are SGDLS and YYNGEE. The CDR3 is made up of 15 amino acids. V shed 3 bases, J shed 4 bases, and the junction held 9 bases outside the gene matches. The CDR3 nucleotides are TGTGCCAGCAGCGCGCGGGACAGCGGTACCTATGGCTACACCTTC. Residues: CASSARDSGTYGYTF.

The V and J genes are TRBV6-1 and TRBJ2-1; the D is unclear. Germline V gene data show CDR1 as MNHNS and CDR2 as SASEGT. V dropped 6 bases and J dropped 6 bases, with 15 bases sitting between them. The CDR3 loop spans 14 amino acids. The CDR3 sequence is CASSLDRIANEQFF. The CDR3, as DNA: TGTGCCAGCAGCCTCGACCGAATCGCCAATGAGCAGTTCTTC.

V usage is TRBV19 and J usage is TRBJ1-1; 8 bases align to TRBD1. V was pared by 5 bases and J by 3 bases, with 11 bases of the junction left unmatched. The CDR3 is 16 residues long. CDR1 LNHDA and CDR2 SQIVND come from the germline V gene (reference sequence). The CDR3 region has the DNA TGTGCCAGTAGTCTCCGTAGACAGGGGATCTACACTGAAGCTTTCTTT. It encodes CASSLRRQGIYTEAFF. Filled out from reference TRBV19 and TRBJ1-1, the complete variable domain reads DGGITQSPKYLFRKEGQNVTLSCEQNLNHDAMYWYRQDPGQGLRLIYYSQIVNDFQKGDIAEGYSVSREKKESFPLTVTSAQKNPTAFYLCASSLRRQGIYTEAFFGQGTRLTVV.

The chain recombines TRBV28 with TRBJ2-2; D not resolved. V shed 6 bases and J shed 1 base, with 9 bases lying between them. The germline CDR1 and CDR2 sequences are MDHEN and SYDVKM. There are 14 residues in the CDR3. For the CDR3, the DNA is TGTGCCAGCAGGCCCACATTGAACACCGGGGAGCTGTTTTTT. Translation gives CASRPTLNTGELFF.

This chain uses TRBV7-8 with TRBJ2-2, with TRBD2 matching 12 bases. After removal of 5 bases from V and 5 bases from J, the junction contained 9 bases not matched to a gene. Germline V gives CDR1 SGHVS, CDR2 FQNEAQ. The CDR3 covers 17 residues. The CDR3 sequence: CASSLPTSGGPTGELFF. The CDR3 DNA follows: TGTGCCAGCAGCCTGCCGACTAGCGGGGGCCCAACCGGGGAGCTGTTTTTT.

CDR3 sequence reads: CASSYLSRGRDSPLHF. CDR3 DNA: TGTGCCAGCAGTTACTTATCCAGGGGAAGGGATTCACCCCTCCACTTT. The chain employs TRBV6-5 and TRBJ1-6; D may be TRBD1 (6 bases). Looked up from germline, CDR1 is MNHEY and CDR2 is SVGAGI. CDR3 size: 16 residues. The germline V and J ends were trimmed by 1 base and 8 bases, with 15 bases remaining between them.

V gene TRBV7-8 combines with J gene TRBJ1-4, with D perhaps TRBD1 (6 bases). CDR3 size: 19 residues. The germline V gene has CDR1 SGHVS and CDR2 FQNEAQ. V lost 4 bases to trimming and J lost 2 bases, with 23 bases between them. CDR3: CASSYRGARGQATNEKLFF. The DNA for the CDR3 is TGTGCCAGCAGCTATAGGGGGGCTCGCGGCCAGGCGACTAATGAAAAACTGTTTTTT. The variable domain in full, completed from reference TRBV7-8 and TRBJ1-4, reads GAGVSQSPRYKVAKRGQDVALRCDPISGHVSLFWYQQALGQGPEFLTYFQNEAQLDKSGLPSDRFFAERPEGSVSTLKIQRTQQEDSAVYLCASSYRGARGQATNEKLFFGSGTQLSVL.

The V and J genes are TRBV7-6 and TRBJ2-5; D is possibly TRBD1 or TRBD2 (5 bases each). This CDR3 has 15 residues. Germline V gene lookup returns CDR1 SGHVS and CDR2 FNYEAQ. V lost 0 bases and J 5 bases, leaving 13 bases between the germline ends. DNA for the CDR3: TGTGCCAGCAGCTTAGCGCTGGGCAGGGAGGAGACCCAGTACTTC. Translation: CASSLALGREETQYF.

J is TRBJ1-1 and V is TRBV5-1, with a tentative D call TRBD1 (5 bases). This CDR3 comprises 14 residues. Germline V gives CDR1 SGHRS, CDR2 YFSETQ. The V gene lost 0 bases and the J gene lost 8 bases, with 14 bases spanning the gap. The CDR3 DNA sequence: TGCGCCAGCAGCTTGGCCGCAGGGTTGAGCGAAGCTTTCTTT. This encodes CASSLAAGLSEAFF. The variable domain in full, with the rest retrieved from reference TRBV5-1 and TRBJ1-1, is KAGVTQTPRYLIKTRGQQVTLSCSPISGHRSVSWYQQTPGQGLQFLFEYFSETQRNKGNFPGRFSGRQFSNSRSEMNVSTLELGDSALYLCASSLAAGLSEAFFGQGTRLTVV.